A single sample gave rise to the 16 T cell receptor beta chains below, sequenced in a study of Graves' ophthalmopathy and Graves' hyperthyroidism. Using RNA transcripts, the TCR beta CDR3 regions were amplified. An opening RT-PCR round employed HTBI primers and preceded a second-round multiplex PCR. Via MiXCR, TCRdb re-called the multiplex PCR reads, giving one row per CDR3 protein. The sample has about 500,000 distinct CDR3 sequences, about 35% seen once. The sequenced sample consisted of peripheral blood or thyroid tissue (not recorded which). These receptors came from an adult man with Graves' hyperthyroidism.

The J gene is TRBJ1-1, the V gene TRBV2, with unresolved D. The V end lost 6 bases, the J end lost 10 bases, and 3 bases lay between the germline ends. This CDR3 is built from 8 residues. CDR1 is SNHLY, CDR2 FYNNEI, per germline. The DNA for the CDR3 is TGTGCCAGCAGAGTAGCTTTCTTT. Translated, it gives CASRVAFF.

This chain links TRBV5-1 with TRBJ1-1; tentative D call: TRBD1 (5 bases). The V gene's germline CDR1 is SGHRS and CDR2 YFSETQ. The CDR3 contains 18 residues. With 4 bases removed from V and 0 bases from J, the gap between germline ends came to 22 bases. The CDR3 sequence: CASSLPVGTALMNTEAFF. The CDR3, as DNA: TGCGCCAGCAGCCTCCCAGTTGGGACGGCTCTCATGAACACTGAAGCTTTCTTT. The variable domain in full, completed from reference TRBV5-1 and TRBJ1-1, reads KAGVTQTPRYLIKTRGQQVTLSCSPISGHRSVSWYQQTPGQGLQFLFEYFSETQRNKGNFPGRFSGRQFSNSRSEMNVSTLELGDSALYLCASSLPVGTALMNTEAFFGQGTRLTVV.

V and J are TRBV7-9 and TRBJ2-7; 10 bases match TRBD1. Trimming cost V 3 bases and J 8 bases; bases outside gene matches: 7. There are 14 residues in the CDR3. Germline CDR1 and CDR2: SEHNR and FQNEAQ (reference sequence). The CDR3 coding sequence is TGTGCCAGCAGCTTCCGGGACAGGGGATACAAGCAGTACTTC. It specifies CASSFRDRGYKQYF.

This clonotype was counted only a few times. The chain joins TRBV29-1 to TRBJ2-7; 11 bases map to TRBD2. Germline V gives CDR1 SQVTM, CDR2 ANQGSEA. V lost 6 bases, J lost 1 base, and 5 bases stayed unmatched. The CDR3 consists of 14 residues. This CDR3 is CSVRGLAGSYEQYF. The CDR3 DNA reads TGCAGCGTCAGAGGACTAGCGGGTTCCTACGAGCAGTACTTC.

This clonotype was recorded at least ten times. This chain links TRBV7-9 with TRBJ1-6; 7 bases are shared with TRBD1. The CDR3 spans 15 residues. CDR1 and CDR2 (germline): SEHNR, FQNEAQ (reference sequence). Trimming took 4 bases from V and 7 from J; bases not matched to a gene: 7. CDR3 amino acids: CASSSEGTVNSPLHF. In DNA form, the CDR3 reads TGTGCCAGCAGCTCCGAAGGGACAGTAAATTCACCCCTCCACTTT.

The chain carries TRBV2 and TRBJ2-2; D is ambiguous. Per the germline V gene, CDR1 is SNHLY and CDR2 is FYNNEI. The V end was cut by 5 bases, the J end by 7 bases, with 14 bases between. The CDR3 loop spans 14 amino acids. CDR3: CASSFHRRIGELFF. The CDR3 DNA sequence: TGTGCCAGCAGTTTTCACCGAAGAATCGGGGAGCTGTTTTTT. The full variable domain, with the rest looked up from reference TRBV2 and TRBJ2-2, is EPEVTQTPSHQVTQMGQEVILRCVPISNHLYFYWYRQILGQKVEFLVSFYNNEISEKSEIFDDQFSVERPDGSNFTLKIRSTKLEDSAMYFCASSFHRRIGELFFGEGSRLTVL.

This clonotype was counted at least ten times. J is TRBJ1-2 and V is TRBV2; a weak D match, TRBD1 (5 bases). The CDR3 is 15 residues long. Germline V CDR1 and CDR2: SNHLY, FYNNEI. V dropped 5 bases and J dropped 2 bases, with 15 bases sitting between them. The CDR3 loop reads CASSLIGHGNYGYTF. Written as DNA, the CDR3 is TGTGCCAGCAGTCTGATCGGACATGGGAACTATGGCTACACCTTC. The full variable domain, rest sourced from reference TRBV2 and TRBJ1-2, is EPEVTQTPSHQVTQMGQEVILRCVPISNHLYFYWYRQILGQKVEFLVSFYNNEISEKSEIFDDQFSVERPDGSNFTLKIRSTKLEDSAMYFCASSLIGHGNYGYTFGSGTRLTVV.

The chain carries TRBV7-2 and TRBJ2-5; D perhaps matches TRBD1 (7 bases). CDR1 is SGHTA and CDR2 is FQGNSA in the germline V gene. CDR3 length: 13 residues. V gave up 11 bases and J gave up 2 bases, with 15 bases separating them. Here the CDR3 reads CARGTARQETQYF. The CDR3 region has the DNA TGTGCCCGCGGGACAGCGCGACAAGAGACCCAGTACTTC.

This clonotype was found many times. The genes are TRBV25-1 and TRBJ1-4, with D perhaps matching TRBD1 (5 bases). Germline loops: CDR1 MGHDK, CDR2 SYGVNS. Trimming removed 3 bases from V and 7 bases from J, with 18 bases in between. This CDR3 region has 16 residues. The chain's CDR3 is CASSEGWGGVGEKLFF. The CDR3, as DNA: TGTGCCAGCAGTGAGGGCTGGGGGGGGGTGGGTGAAAAACTGTTTTTT.

The V call is TRBV29-1, the J call TRBJ2-7; a weak D match, TRBD2 (5 bases). The DNA end is a closer match to TRBJ2-1, so the J assignment may be wrong. Germline V CDR1 and CDR2: SQVTM, ANQGSEA. The CDR3 is 13 amino acids. CDR3 nucleotides: TGCAGCGGGCTCACGGGGTCCTACAATGAGCAGTTCTTC. Protein: CSGLTGSYNEQFF.

The chain is built from TRBV28 and TRBJ2-5; no clear D. CDR1 and CDR2 from the germline V gene are MDHEN and SYDVKM. Trimming shortened V by 5 bases and J by 5 bases, and 21 bases separated the two germline ends. CDR3 size: 16 residues. CDR3 coding DNA: TGTGCCAGCAGTACCCCGCTAGTTGGAATCGGGGAGACCCAGTACTTC. It is translated as CASSTPLVGIGETQYF.

V and J are TRBV7-3 and TRBJ2-7; the D is unclear. The J call is in doubt because the DNA end fits TRBJ2-1 better. This CDR3 comprises 13 residues. Germline values: CDR1 SGHTA, CDR2 FQGTGA. Written as DNA, the CDR3 is TGTGCCAGCAGCCCCCGCTCTTTCAATGAGCAGTTCTTC. Translation gives CASSPRSFNEQFF.

The chain couples TRBV24-1 to TRBJ2-2, with 7 nucleotides matching TRBD2. This CDR3 has 16 amino acids. The junction had 9 bases not matched to a gene; V was cut back by 3 bases and J by 6 bases. Germline CDR1 KGHDR, CDR2 SFDVKD. CDR3 bases: TGTGCCACCAGTGATGGCGGGGAGGGTAACGCCGGGGAGCTGTTTTTT. It is translated as CATSDGGEGNAGELFF.

As regards this clonotype: Here the CDR3 omits its conserved ending phenylalanine or tryptophan, so a read error is the likely source. This chain joins TRBV28 and TRBJ2-7; possible D gene TRBD1, 6 bases. Per germline, CDR1 MDHEN and CDR2 SYDVKM. V gave up 8 bases and J gave up 2 bases, with 10 bases separating them. The CDR3 spans 12 residues. CDR3 nucleotide sequence: TGTGCCAGCGGACAGAGCACCTACGAGCAGTACCTC. It codes for CASGQSTYEQYL.

This clonotype came up many times. This chain connects TRBV4-1 to TRBJ1-2; the D is unclear. The germline V and J ends were trimmed by 0 bases and 7 bases, with 15 bases remaining between them. Per germline, CDR1 MGHRA and CDR2 YSYEKL. The CDR3 is made up of 15 amino acids. The CDR3 coding sequence is TGCGCCAGCAGCCAAGACGGTTATGGGGATAGTGGCTACACCTTC. This sequence encodes CASSQDGYGDSGYTF.

This clonotype was observed at least ten times. J is TRBJ2-5 and V is TRBV5-1, with a weak D call TRBD1 (5 bases). Trimming stripped 1 base from V and 3 bases from J, with 10 bases between. The CDR3 consists of 14 residues. Germline assignment: CDR1 SGHRS and CDR2 YFSETQ. The CDR3 loop reads CASSLMTEEETQYF. CDR3 DNA sequence: TGCGCCAGCAGCTTGATGACAGAAGAAGAGACCCAGTACTTC.